A single sample is the source of the 30 T cell receptor beta chains below, sequenced in a study of blood T cell repertoires in COVID-19. Sequencing was performed with immunoSEQ multiplex PCR; in TCRdb, only in-frame clones are kept and a portion is missing. The repertoire holds some 220,000 clones, with roughly 85% as singletons. Sequencing was done on a sample of peripheral blood. The receptors were gathered from a man aged 50-59 years with COVID-19, enrolled during active disease.

This clone has a count of ten or more. This sequence joins TRBV27 and TRBJ1-6; D perhaps matches TRBD1 (6 bases). From germline, CDR1 is MNHEY and CDR2 SMNVEV (reference sequence). V lost 4 bases to trimming and J lost 15 bases, with 16 bases between them. The CDR3 is 13 amino acids. The CDR3 spells CASSWGPLRGLHF. The CDR3 DNA is TGTGCCAGCAGTTGGGGGCCCCTCCGTGGCCTCCACTTT.

The V call is TRBV6-1, the J call TRBJ1-5; D possibly corresponds to TRBD1 (5 bases). Trimming left V 1 base short and J 7 bases short, with 17 bases between. The CDR3 sequence is 16 residues long. Germline CDR1 and CDR2: MNHNS and SASEGT. The CDR3 coding sequence is TGTGCCAGCAGTGAAGTGGTAACGGGGGTAGGACAGCCCCAGCATTTT. This codes for CASSEVVTGVGQPQHF.

This sequence joins TRBV6-5 and TRBJ1-6; TRBD1 matches at 9 bases. Looked up from germline, CDR1 is MNHEY and CDR2 is SVGAGI. There are 14 residues in the CDR3. The trim removed 10 bases at V and 5 bases at J, leaving 6 bases unmatched. The CDR3: CAIRTGDNNSPLHF. As DNA, the CDR3 is TGTGCCATCCGGACAGGGGACAATAATTCACCCCTCCACTTT.

This chain joins TRBV5-5 and TRBJ1-1, with D unresolved. This CDR3 has 16 residues. The germline V gene has CDR1 SGHKS and CDR2 YYEKEE (reference sequence). The ends were cut back, 1 base at V and 1 base at J, with 14 bases in the middle. Here the CDR3 reads CASSLWRAGRNTEAFF. Written as DNA, the CDR3 is TGTGCCAGCAGCTTGTGGCGGGCCGGGCGGAACACTGAAGCTTTCTTT.

This clone was picked up a small number of times. This chain links TRBV4-1 with TRBJ2-1; unclear D gene. CDR3 length equals 17 residues. CDR1 MGHRA and CDR2 YSYEKL come from the germline V gene. Trimming removed 3 bases from V and 0 bases from J, with 15 bases in between. The CDR3: CASSQYERSSSYNEQFF. CDR3 bases: TGCGCCAGCAGCCAGTATGAACGGAGCAGCTCCTACAATGAGCAGTTCTTC.

The chain recombines TRBV11-2 with TRBJ2-3; the D is unclear. Germline-derived CDR1 and CDR2 are SGHAT and FQNNGV. Trimming pared 3 bases from V and 2 bases from J, leaving 9 bases between. The CDR3 extends over 14 amino acids. CDR3 bases: TGTGCCAGCAGCTTCCAGGTGACCACAGATACGCAGTATTTT. This encodes CASSFQVTTDTQYF. Full variable domain (rest looked up from reference TRBV11-2 and TRBJ2-3): EAGVAQSPRYKIIEKRQSVAFWCNPISGHATLYWYQQILGQGPKLLIQFQNNGVVDDSQLPKDRFSAERLKGVDSTLKIQPAKLEDSAVYLCASSFQVTTDTQYFGPGTRLTVL.

This chain joins TRBV7-8 and TRBJ2-1, with D maybe TRBD2 (5 bases). The V end was cut by 8 bases, the J end by 0 bases, with 11 bases between. Germline V lookup: CDR1 SGHVS, CDR2 FQNEAQ. This CDR3 region has 14 residues. The CDR3: CASGEGSSYNEQFF. The DNA of the CDR3 is TGTGCCAGCGGAGAGGGTAGCTCCTACAATGAGCAGTTCTTC. Full variable domain (missing parts from reference TRBV7-8 and TRBJ2-1): GAGVSQSPRYKVAKRGQDVALRCDPISGHVSLFWYQQALGQGPEFLTYFQNEAQLDKSGLPSDRFFAERPEGSVSTLKIQRTQQEDSAVYLCASGEGSSYNEQFFGPGTRLTVL.

The chain employs TRBV4-1 and TRBJ1-1, with D hard to call. Germline V gene sequence: CDR1 MGHRA, CDR2 YSYEKL. This CDR3 region has 15 residues. V dropped 0 bases and J dropped 0 bases, with 8 bases sitting between them. The DNA of the CDR3 is TGCGCCAGCAGCCAAGAGAGTCAGGTGAACACTGAAGCTTTCTTT. This gives the protein CASSQESQVNTEAFF.

CDR3 loop: CAISKDKTYEQYF. CDR3 nucleotides: TGTGCCATCAGCAAAGACAAAACCTACGAGCAGTACTTC. The chain uses TRBV10-3 and TRBJ2-7; no definite D call. Germline CDR1 reads ENHRY; CDR2 reads SYGVKD. The CDR3 sequence is 13 residues long. V lost 6 bases and J lost 2, with 11 bases in between.

The genes are TRBV7-2 and TRBJ2-7; 12 nucleotides match TRBD2. Germline V CDR1 and CDR2: SGHTA, FQGNSA. Trimming removed 0 bases from V and 1 base from J; junction bases left unmatched: 7. The CDR3 contains 18 residues. The CDR3 bases are TGTGCCAGCAGCTTAGCGCCTAGCGGGGGGGCCTTTTCCTACGAGCAGTACTTC. Translation gives CASSLAPSGGAFSYEQYF.

The rearrangement links TRBV23-1 to TRBJ1-5, with TRBD1 matching 7 bases. TRBV23-1 is flagged as an ORF with uncertain function. This CDR3 region has 16 residues. V was clipped by 4 bases and J by 7 bases; unmatched bases: 13. The CDR3 DNA reads as TGCGCCAGCAGTCCAACCCCCGACAGGGAAGAACAGCCCCAGCATTTT. As protein: CASSPTPDREEQPQHF.

This chain links TRBV5-1 with TRBJ1-2; unclear D gene. The CDR3 is made up of 13 amino acids. Trimming took 0 bases from V and 4 from J, leaving 7 bases between them. The germline CDR1 and CDR2 sequences are SGHRS and YFSETQ. The CDR3 loop reads CASSLDDSYGYTF. In DNA, the CDR3 is TGCGCCAGCAGCTTGGACGACTCCTATGGCTACACCTTC.

This chain connects TRBV3-1 (or the pseudogene TRBV3-2) to TRBJ2-1; 8 nucleotides align to TRBD1. CDR1 is LGHDT and CDR2 is YNNKEL in the germline V gene (reference sequence). The CDR3 totals 16 residues. Trimming took 1 base from V and 3 from J; bases not matched to a gene: 5. The CDR3 is CASSQGRDRFYNEQFF. The CDR3 DNA is TGTGCCAGCAGCCAAGGACGGGACAGGTTCTACAATGAGCAGTTCTTC.

This chain uses TRBV11-2 with TRBJ2-1; 12 bases agree with TRBD2. Germline loops: CDR1 SGHAT, CDR2 FQNNGV. This CDR3 region has 16 residues. V gave up 2 bases and J gave up 8 bases; unmatched junction bases: 7. The CDR3 DNA reads TGTGCCAGCAGCTTACTAGCGGGGGGGCCTGTGGATGAGCAGTTCTTC. Encoded protein: CASSLLAGGPVDEQFF.

There are a few counts of this clone. V is TRBV6-5 and J is TRBJ2-3; D not certain. From germline, CDR1 is MNHEY and CDR2 SVGAGI. V lost 0 bases and J lost 2, with 6 bases in between. The CDR3 covers 14 residues. CDR3: CASSYSLPTDTQYF. The CDR3 nucleotides read TGTGCCAGCAGTTACTCACTTCCCACAGATACGCAGTATTTT.

V is TRBV7-3 and J is TRBJ1-6, with D perhaps TRBD1 (6 bases). Trimming pared 11 bases from V and 4 bases from J, leaving 21 bases between. Germline V gene sequence: CDR1 SGHTA, CDR2 FQGTGA. This CDR3 has 16 amino acids. The CDR3 protein is CAWAGEYLRYNSPLHF. CDR3 nucleotide sequence: TGTGCCTGGGCAGGGGAATACCTACGATATAATTCACCCCTCCACTTT. The full variable domain, completed using reference TRBV7-3 and TRBJ1-6, is GAGVSQTPSNKVTEKGKYVELRCDPISGHTALYWYRQSLGQGPEFLIYFQGTGAADDSGLPNDRFFAVRPEGSVSTLKIQRTERGDSAVYLCAWAGEYLRYNSPLHFGNGTRLTVT.

This clone was counted once. The chain has TRBV5-1 and TRBJ2-2; 10 positions agree with TRBD2. CDR3 length: 18 amino acids. In germline, CDR1 is SGHRS, CDR2 YFSETQ. Unmatched junction bases numbered 7, after V lost 2 bases and J lost 0 bases. The CDR3 loop is CASSFRRSGGPNTGELFF. The CDR3 region has the DNA TGCGCCAGCAGCTTTCGTCGTAGCGGGGGGCCGAACACCGGGGAGCTGTTTTTT.

This clone was recorded only once. This chain joins TRBV5-5 and TRBJ1-3; D is uncertain. The V gene's germline CDR1 is SGHKS and CDR2 YYEKEE (reference sequence). The V end lost 0 bases, the J end lost 0 bases, and 7 bases lay between the germline ends. The CDR3 length is 15 residues. The chain's CDR3 is CASSLGQRSGNTIYF. The CDR3 coding sequence is TGTGCCAGCAGCTTGGGGCAGCGCTCTGGAAACACCATATATTTT.

This chain links TRBV7-2 with TRBJ1-4; 11 bases are shared with TRBD1. The trim removed 5 bases at V and 6 bases at J, leaving 5 bases unmatched. Germline CDR1 SGHTA, CDR2 FQGNSA. This CDR3 is built from 15 residues. The CDR3, as DNA: TGTGCCAGCAGCGCGGACAGGGGGCTTTATGAAAAACTGTTTTTT. It yields the protein CASSADRGLYEKLFF.

V is TRBV30 and J is TRBJ1-5; 7 bases align to TRBD1. With 3 bases clipped from V and 4 bases from J, the junction kept 6 bases outside the gene matches. Germline CDR1 GTSNPN, CDR2 SVGIG (reference sequence). The CDR3 totals 14 residues. As DNA, the CDR3 is TGTGCCTGGAGGGCCCGGGACAGTAATCAGCCCCAGCATTTT. Translating it yields CAWRARDSNQPQHF.

The table lists this clone with a count of one. The gene calls are TRBV3-1 (or the pseudogene TRBV3-2) and TRBJ2-2; 9 bases are a match to TRBD2. The CDR3 is 18 residues long. In germline, CDR1 is LGHDT, CDR2 YNNKEL (reference sequence). V lost 1 base, J lost 1 base, and 7 bases stayed unmatched. The CDR3 loop is CASSQGGYSGGNTGELFF. CDR3 in DNA: TGTGCCAGCAGCCAAGGTGGTTATAGCGGGGGGAACACCGGGGAGCTGTTTTTT.

This chain uses TRBV30 with TRBJ1-3; D unclear. CDR1 is GTSNPN and CDR2 is SVGIG in the germline V gene (reference sequence). The CDR3 consists of 13 residues. The V gene lost 0 bases and the J gene lost 6 bases, with 9 bases spanning the gap. In DNA, the CDR3 is TGTGCCTGGAGTGTAGAGACACAAAACACCATATATTTT. It codes for CAWSVETQNTIYF.

This chain uses TRBV7-2 with TRBJ2-3, with no clear D. The CDR3 runs 15 residues. V lost 1 base and J 0 bases, leaving 8 bases between the germline ends. The germline CDR1 and CDR2 sequences are SGHTA and FQGNSA. Here the CDR3 reads CASSLVSVSTDTQYF. The CDR3 DNA reads as TGTGCCAGCAGCTTAGTCTCTGTAAGCACAGATACGCAGTATTTT.

This chain joins TRBV11-3 and TRBJ1-2; 8 positions match TRBD1. This CDR3 has 15 amino acids. CDR1 and CDR2 (germline): SGHNT, YENEEA. Trimming at V came to 10 bases and at J to 7 bases, leaving 17 bases not matched to a gene. The CDR3 sequence: CAIYSRGQGRGGYTF. In nucleotides, the CDR3 is TGTGCCATCTATAGTCGAGGACAGGGACGGGGTGGCTACACCTTC.

The chain links TRBV4-1 to TRBJ2-3; D is undetermined. V gave up 1 base and J gave up 4 bases, with 9 bases separating them. The CDR3 consists of 14 residues. Germline V gene sequence: CDR1 MGHRA, CDR2 YSYEKL. CDR3 region: CASSQALGADTQYF. The CDR3 nucleotides read TGCGCCAGCAGCCAAGCGTTGGGCGCAGATACGCAGTATTTT.

This clone appeared once. The chain joins TRBV2 to TRBJ1-1, with D maybe TRBD1 (5 bases). The V gene lost 1 base and the J gene lost 4 bases, with 10 bases spanning the gap. Germline CDR1 SNHLY, CDR2 FYNNEI. The CDR3 loop spans 14 amino acids. CDR3 loop: CASSEDGGSTEAFF. DNA of the CDR3: TGTGCCAGCAGTGAAGATGGGGGGAGCACTGAAGCTTTCTTT. Together with reference TRBV2 and TRBJ1-1, the CDR3 gives the full variable domain: EPEVTQTPSHQVTQMGQEVILRCVPISNHLYFYWYRQILGQKVEFLVSFYNNEISEKSEIFDDQFSVERPDGSNFTLKIRSTKLEDSAMYFCASSEDGGSTEAFFGQGTRLTVV.

This clone has just a few counts. This chain links TRBV28 with TRBJ2-7; weak D call: TRBD1 (7 bases). Trimming took 3 bases from V and 5 from J, leaving 11 bases between them. The germline V gene encodes CDR1 MDHEN and CDR2 SYDVKM. The CDR3 sequence is 13 residues long. The CDR3 sequence is CASSFGGGDEQYF. The CDR3, as DNA: TGTGCCAGCAGTTTTGGAGGGGGCGACGAGCAGTACTTC.

This sequence joins TRBV2 and TRBJ2-7; TRBD2 might be the D (5 bases). Germline V gene sequence: CDR1 SNHLY, CDR2 FYNNEI. V lost 6 bases to trimming and J lost 3 bases, with 9 bases between them. The CDR3 is 12 amino acids. CDR3 DNA: TGTGCCAGCAGGGCGAGGGACTACGAGCAGTACTTC. It specifies CASRARDYEQYF.

The V gene is TRBV10-3, the J gene TRBJ1-3, with D possibly matching TRBD1 (6 bases). The CDR3 sequence is 16 residues long. Trimming cost V 2 bases and J 2 bases, with 13 bases left between them. From germline, CDR1 is ENHRY and CDR2 SYGVKD. The CDR3 DNA sequence: TGTGCCATCAGTGAGGGCCGTCCAGGGGCTGGAAACACCATATATTTT. It yields the protein CAISEGRPGAGNTIYF.

This chain links TRBV12-3 or TRBV12-4 with TRBJ2-2, with D possibly matching TRBD2 (6 bases). The germline V and J ends were trimmed by 10 bases and 3 bases, with 9 bases remaining between them. This CDR3 comprises 12 residues. Written as DNA, the CDR3 is TGTGCCATTGGCGGGGACACCGGGGAGCTGTTTTTT. Protein: CAIGGDTGELFF.